This T cell receptor (beta chain) was found in a study of blood T cell repertoires in COVID-19. The repertoire was sequenced with immunoSEQ multiplex PCR; TCRdb's copy has only in-frame clones and lacks some. The sample consists of more than 150,000 clones, about 83% of them appearing once. The CDR3 has 12 residues. The germline CDR1 and CDR2 sequences are MNHNS and SASEGT. The germline V and J ends were trimmed by 2 bases and 5 bases, with 4 bases remaining between them. Sequenced sample: peripheral blood. J is TRBJ2-1 and V is TRBV6-1; the D is unclear. This clonotype was sampled from a woman younger than 35 who had recovered from COVID-19. The CDR3 spells CASSEYHNEQFF. In nucleotides, the CDR3 is TGTGCCAGCAGTGAATATCACAATGAGCAGTTCTTC.